Shown below are 18 T cell receptor beta chains from a single sample sequenced in a study of beta chain features in type 1 diabetes. Regarding the study as a whole: TCRB CDR3 length was moderately but significantly reduced in all four CD4+ subsets of Type 1 diabetes patients.

Their antigen targets remain unknown. Every isolated RNA sample was fully reverse transcribed, so sequencing captured expressed TCRB transcripts. Clones were read by immunoSEQ multiplex PCR, and TCRdb kept only the in-frame ones, dropping some. The sample carries 160,000 or so clones, about 63% recorded once. The sample taken for sequencing was naive CD4+ T cells from blood. The receptors shown here come from a man aged 25-45 years with type 1 diabetes.

This clone was picked up a small number of times. The J gene is TRBJ2-6, the V gene TRBV28; D unclear. CDR1 and CDR2 (germline): MDHEN, SYDVKM. The V gene lost 5 bases and the J gene lost 0 bases, with 5 bases spanning the gap. This CDR3 has 14 amino acids. CDR3 amino acids: CASSLSSGANVLTF. As DNA, the CDR3 is TGTGCCAGCAGTCTAAGCTCTGGGGCCAACGTCCTGACTTTC.

The chain employs TRBV9 and TRBJ2-3; no definite D call. Per germline, CDR1 SGDLS and CDR2 YYNGEE. V lost 0 bases to trimming and J lost 6 bases, with 17 bases between them. This CDR3 has 16 amino acids. The CDR3 nucleotides read TGTGCCAGCAGCGTAGGACTTAGAGAGATTTGGGATACGCAGTATTTT. It translates to CASSVGLREIWDTQYF.

This chain uses TRBV7-2 with TRBJ2-7; 9 nucleotides line up with TRBD2. Germline V gene data show CDR1 as SGHTA and CDR2 as FQGNSA. The CDR3 is 15 residues long. Trimming cost V 0 bases and J 3 bases; bases outside gene matches: 3. The CDR3 here is CASSLALAGYYEQYF. The CDR3, as DNA: TGTGCCAGCAGCTTAGCCCTAGCGGGGTACTACGAGCAGTACTTC.

The sample holds a few counts of this clone. The J gene is TRBJ2-4, the V gene TRBV25-1; D is undetermined. Germline V gives CDR1 MGHDK, CDR2 SYGVNS. CDR3 length: 15 residues. Deletions cut 2 bases from V and 0 bases from J, with 8 bases between. The CDR3 is CASSEGHLAKNIQYF. Here the CDR3 DNA reads TGTGCCAGCAGTGAAGGGCACCTAGCCAAAAACATTCAGTACTTC.

The chain recombines TRBV11-2 with TRBJ2-1; possible D gene TRBD1, 6 bases. CDR1 is SGHAT, CDR2 FQNNGV, per germline. The CDR3 spans 15 residues. Trimming removed 5 bases from V and 6 bases from J, with 17 bases in between. CDR3 coding DNA: TGTGCCAGCAGCCCCCGACAGGTACTAGGCAATGAGCAGTTCTTC. Amino acids: CASSPRQVLGNEQFF.

This clone was observed a single time. The V gene is TRBV29-1, the J gene TRBJ2-1; no clear D gene. This CDR3 is 13 amino acids long. V lost 2 bases to trimming and J lost 7 bases, with 12 bases between them. CDR1 SQVTM and CDR2 ANQGSEA come from the germline V gene. The CDR3 bases are TGCAGCGTTGAATCCCAGATGGGGAATGAGCAGTTCTTC. Amino acid sequence: CSVESQMGNEQFF.

The chain has TRBV25-1 and TRBJ2-1; 7 nucleotides match TRBD2. V lost 2 bases, J lost 8 bases, and 3 bases stayed unmatched. There are 13 residues in the CDR3. From germline, CDR1 is MGHDK and CDR2 SYGVNS. This chain's CDR3 is CASSEAGVHEQFF. CDR3 DNA sequence: TGTGCCAGCAGTGAAGCGGGAGTTCATGAGCAGTTCTTC. The full variable domain, in which reference TRBV25-1 and TRBJ2-1 provide the parts outside the CDR3, is EADIYQTPRYLVIGTGKKITLECSQTMGHDKMYWYQQDPGMELHLIHYSYGVNSTEKGDLSSESTVSRIRTEHFPLTLESARPSHTSQYLCASSEAGVHEQFFGPGTRLTVL.

A remark on this clone: The germline gene is not matched at one end of the junction; a read error may be the cause. The chain's CDR3 is CASSQGDSSHF. The CDR3 bases are TGTGCCAGCAGCCAAGGGGACAGTTCTCACTTC. The V call is TRBV5-6, the J call TRBJ2-7; TRBD1 matches at 7 bases. Germline lookup yields CDR1 SGHDT and CDR2 YYEEEE. The CDR3 totals 11 residues.

This clone was recorded a few times. The chain uses TRBV10-3 and TRBJ2-4; no firm D call. Per the germline V gene, CDR1 is ENHRY and CDR2 is SYGVKD. Trimming cost V 2 bases and J 1 base, with 9 bases left between them. CDR3 length: 15 residues. The CDR3 region has the DNA TGTGCCATCAGTGAGGAGAGAATGGCCAAAAACATTCAGTACTTC. This translates into CAISEERMAKNIQYF.

This sequence joins TRBV6-6 and TRBJ2-7; 10 nucleotides match TRBD1. Trimming took 7 bases from V and 4 from J; bases not matched to a gene: 10. Germline V lookup: CDR1 MNHNY, CDR2 SVGAGI (reference sequence). This CDR3 region has 15 residues. CDR3 amino acids: CASTEPGQGEYEQYF. The CDR3 DNA sequence: TGTGCCAGCACCGAACCCGGACAGGGGGAATACGAGCAGTACTTC.

This chain links TRBV27 with TRBJ2-7, with 8 bases lining up with TRBD2. Trimming cost V 4 bases and J 4 bases; bases outside gene matches: 6. CDR3 length: 14 amino acids. Germline values: CDR1 MNHEY, CDR2 SMNVEV (reference sequence). The CDR3 here is CASSSGRGNYEQYF. Written as DNA, the CDR3 is TGTGCCAGCAGTTCCGGGAGGGGGAATTACGAGCAGTACTTC.

J is TRBJ1-2 and V is TRBV9; D is possibly TRBD1 (5 bases). Germline CDR1 is SGDLS and CDR2 is YYNGEE. The CDR3 is made up of 13 amino acids. Trimming stripped 3 bases from V and 3 bases from J, with 9 bases between. This CDR3 reads CASSADSHYGYTF. As DNA, the CDR3 is TGTGCCAGCAGCGCCGACAGTCACTATGGCTACACCTTC.

This clone was picked up a small number of times. The genes are TRBV29-1 and TRBJ2-5, with a possible D match to TRBD2 (6 bases). Germline values: CDR1 SQVTM, CDR2 ANQGSEA. Trimming shortened V by 7 bases and J by 4 bases, and 13 bases separated the two germline ends. This CDR3 has 12 residues. The CDR3 sequence: CSAAGEAETQYF. CDR3 nucleotides: TGCAGCGCGGCCGGGGAGGCAGAGACCCAGTACTTC.

This clone appeared once. This chain connects TRBV29-1 to TRBJ1-1; D ambiguous. CDR1 is SQVTM and CDR2 is ANQGSEA in the germline V gene. This CDR3 is 13 amino acids long. Between the trimmed V and J ends, which lost 6 bases and 0 bases, there was a span of 11 bases. In nucleotides, the CDR3 is TGCAGCGTCCGAAAAGGGATGAACACTGAAGCTTTCTTT. Protein sequence: CSVRKGMNTEAFF. Complete variable domain (other parts from reference TRBV29-1 and TRBJ1-1): SAVISQKPSRDICQRGTSLTIQCQVDSQVTMMFWYRQQPGQSLTLIATANQGSEATYESGFVIDKFPISRPNLTFSTLTVSNMSPEDSSIYLCSVRKGMNTEAFFGQGTRLTVV.

This clone has only a few counts. The V gene is TRBV18, the J gene TRBJ2-5, with unresolved D. Trimming cost V 3 bases and J 5 bases, with 10 bases left between them. From germline, CDR1 is KGHSH and CDR2 LQKENI. There are 13 residues in the CDR3. The CDR3 sequence is CASSPLDVETQYF. DNA for the CDR3: TGTGCCAGCTCACCTCTTGACGTGGAGACCCAGTACTTC.

This clone was seen a few times. The genes are TRBV29-1 and TRBJ1-2; 9 bases agree with TRBD1. The V and J ends lost 6 bases and 2 bases, in that order; junction bases with no gene match: 10. From germline, CDR1 is SQVTM and CDR2 ANQGSEA. The CDR3 totals 15 residues. CDR3 coding DNA: TGCAGCGTGACCTTTACAGGGGGCCGCAACTATGGCTACACCTTC. It encodes CSVTFTGGRNYGYTF.

The chain links TRBV5-1 to TRBJ2-5; D remains unclear. CDR3 length equals 13 residues. CDR1 SGHRS and CDR2 YFSETQ come from the germline V gene. V lost 3 bases to trimming and J lost 4 bases, with 10 bases between them. The CDR3 DNA follows: TGCGCCAGCAGCTCCCAACAAAGAGAGACCCAGTACTTC. Encoded protein: CASSSQQRETQYF. The entire variable domain, with the rest obtained from reference TRBV5-1 and TRBJ2-5, is as follows: KAGVTQTPRYLIKTRGQQVTLSCSPISGHRSVSWYQQTPGQGLQFLFEYFSETQRNKGNFPGRFSGRQFSNSRSEMNVSTLELGDSALYLCASSSQQRETQYFGPGTRLLVL.

In its sample, this clone was seen a few times. The rearrangement uses TRBV29-1 and TRBJ1-2; D remains unclear. Germline CDR1 SQVTM, CDR2 ANQGSEA. The V end was cut by 3 bases, the J end by 2 bases, with 4 bases between. The CDR3 is 11 residues long. CDR3 sequence (DNA): TGCAGCGTTGATGGGAACTATGGCTACACCTTC. It specifies CSVDGNYGYTF. The full variable domain, its missing parts supplied by reference TRBV29-1 and TRBJ1-2, is SAVISQKPSRDICQRGTSLTIQCQVDSQVTMMFWYRQQPGQSLTLIATANQGSEATYESGFVIDKFPISRPNLTFSTLTVSNMSPEDSSIYLCSVDGNYGYTFGSGTRLTVV.